The 6 T cell receptor beta chains below come from one sample, sequenced in a study of blood T cells in healthy people across ages (dated by TCRdb to between 2015 and 2017). Receptor libraries were prepared by 5' RACE. The run used an Illumina HiSeq 2500. The second PCR ran for about 6 to 12 cycles and used a J-beta primer mix along with a sample-barcoded 5' primer. TCRdb reanalyzed the raw reads on its own, using fastp at Q25 for trimming and MiXCR for clone calling, and kept in-frame beta chains. CDR3 protein sequences are deduplicated, and each keeps its most common genes and DNA. The sample table holds under 1,000,000 distinct CDR3 sequences, of which 35% to 40% were seen once. Clones ranked in the top ten supply roughly 13% of the sample. The source material was blood. Every receptor here comes from a man between 18 and 35 years old in good health.

Note on this clonotype: A much larger clone lies one base from this, so it may be a read error. The chain uses TRBV29-1 and TRBJ2-4; TRBD1 aligns across 7 bases. The J call may not be correct, given that the DNA end is closer to TRBJ2-7. The CDR3 runs to 14 residues. Germline CDR1 reads SQVTM; CDR2 reads ANQGSEA. The CDR3 region is CSARRGQSTYEQYF. For the CDR3, the DNA is TGCAGCGCCCGAAGGGGACAGTCAACCTACGAGCAGTACTTC.

This chain uses TRBV10-3 with TRBJ2-7, with a possible D match to TRBD1 (5 bases). The DNA matches TRBJ2-5 better at its end, which makes the J call doubtful. From germline, CDR1 is ENHRY and CDR2 SYGVKD. CDR3 size: 13 residues. The CDR3 loop reads CAIKQGHQETQYF. CDR3 DNA: TGTGCCATCAAGCAGGGCCACCAAGAGACCCAGTACTTC.

This chain connects TRBV7-9 to TRBJ2-1; a possible D gene is TRBD1 (6 bases). Looked up from germline, CDR1 is SEHNR and CDR2 is FQNEAQ (reference sequence). This CDR3 has 17 residues. V lost 3 bases and J 6 bases, leaving 21 bases between the germline ends. CDR3 amino acids: CASSFTQGRAVRNEQFF. In DNA, the CDR3 is TGTGCCAGCAGCTTTACACAGGGTCGGGCGGTTCGCAATGAGCAGTTCTTC.

The chain links TRBV20-1 to TRBJ1-5, with a weak D call TRBD1 (6 bases). Germline CDR1 DFQATT, CDR2 SNEGSKA (reference sequence). The CDR3 is made up of 16 amino acids. V lost 3 bases to trimming and J lost 0 bases, with 15 bases between them. CDR3 loop: CSASFLRQDSNQPQHF. Written as DNA, the CDR3 is TGCAGTGCTAGTTTCCTGAGACAGGATAGCAATCAGCCCCAGCATTTT.

Ten or more counts support this clonotype. This chain links TRBV5-1 with TRBJ1-2; D call uncertain. Germline V CDR1 and CDR2: SGHRS, YFSETQ. This CDR3 region has 13 residues. V was clipped by 4 bases and J by 6 bases, with 13 bases between them. The CDR3, as DNA: TGCGCCAGCAGCGTGGCCGAGGGAGATGGCTACACCTTC. It translates to CASSVAEGDGYTF.

The chain carries TRBV7-9 and TRBJ1-4, with a tentative D call TRBD1 (5 bases). Trimming pared 5 bases from V and 4 bases from J, leaving 11 bases between. CDR1 is SEHNR, CDR2 FQNEAQ, per germline (reference sequence). The CDR3 sequence is 14 residues long. The CDR3 DNA is TGTGCCAGCAGCACGGGGGGGGGTAATGAAAAACTGTTTTTT. It is translated as CASSTGGGNEKLFF.